This passage covers 27 T cell receptor beta chains from one sample sequenced in a study of T cells after yellow fever vaccination. TCRdb independently ran MiXCR on the 5' RACE reads; one entry per CDR3 protein. The data contain over 250,000 distinct CDR3 sequences, approximately 5.2% of them singletons. The source was CD4+ T cells sorted from PBMCs, collected on the day of the yellow fever booster vaccination. The source of these receptors is a man between 18 and 29 years old who received the YFV17D yellow fever vaccine.

Ten or more counts support this clonotype. The chain has TRBV4-1 and TRBJ2-2; D is undetermined. Germline V gene lookup returns CDR1 MGHRA and CDR2 YSYEKL. The CDR3 runs to 14 residues. V lost 3 bases and J lost 1, with 6 bases in between. CDR3 in amino acids: CASSQWGNTGELFF. The CDR3 DNA reads as TGCGCCAGCAGCCAGTGGGGGAACACCGGGGAGCTGTTTTTT.

There are many counts of this clonotype. The chain links TRBV7-2 to TRBJ2-7; D perhaps matches TRBD1 (6 bases). Per germline, CDR1 SGHTA and CDR2 FQGNSA. Trimming left V 5 bases short and J 5 bases short, with 13 bases between. CDR3 length equals 13 residues. CDR3 coding DNA: TGTGCCAGCAGCACGCAACAGGGAAACGAGCAGTACTTC. Translation: CASSTQQGNEQYF.

This clonotype was picked up many times. The J gene is TRBJ1-4, the V gene TRBV7-2; unclear D gene. Germline loops: CDR1 SGHTA, CDR2 FQGNSA. Deletions cut 1 base from V and 0 bases from J, with 6 bases between. This CDR3 has 15 residues. CDR3 coding DNA: TGTGCCAGCAGCTTAGGAAGGGCAACTAATGAAAAACTGTTTTTT. This sequence encodes CASSLGRATNEKLFF. Complete variable domain (other parts from reference TRBV7-2 and TRBJ1-4): GAGVSQSPSNKVTEKGKDVELRCDPISGHTALYWYRQSLGQGLEFLIYFQGNSAPDKSGLPSDRFSAERTGGSVSTLTIQRTQQEDSAVYLCASSLGRATNEKLFFGSGTQLSVL.

The chain combines TRBV7-2 with TRBJ2-5; D may be TRBD2 (7 bases). The V gene lost 0 bases and the J gene lost 4 bases, with 15 bases spanning the gap. This CDR3 contains 16 residues. CDR1 is SGHTA and CDR2 is FQGNSA in the germline V gene. CDR3 nucleotides: TGTGCCAGCAGCTTAGCAGCCTGGGGGGGCAGAGAGACCCAGTACTTC. Translating it yields CASSLAAWGGRETQYF.

This clonotype was observed many times. This chain joins TRBV6-2 or TRBV6-3 and TRBJ2-7; D is perhaps TRBD2 (6 bases). V was cut by 0 bases and J by 9 bases, with 12 bases left in between. Germline lookup yields CDR1 MNHEY and CDR2 SVGEGT. The CDR3 consists of 13 residues. The CDR3 protein is CASSYSGGYWQYV. CDR3 DNA sequence: TGTGCCAGCAGTTACTCGGGGGGTTACTGGCAGTACGTC.

In this sample, this clonotype turned up many times. The chain uses TRBV7-9 and TRBJ1-1, with D possibly TRBD1 on 5 matching bases. CDR3 length: 15 amino acids. Germline V CDR1 and CDR2: SEHNR, FQNEAQ (reference sequence). V lost 4 bases and J lost 5, with 17 bases in between. This chain's CDR3 is CASSSVGWGNTEAFF. CDR3 sequence (DNA): TGTGCCAGCAGCTCGGTGGGCTGGGGGAATACTGAAGCTTTCTTT.

J is TRBJ2-1 and V is TRBV2, with D possibly TRBD1 on 5 matching bases. The CDR3 extends over 12 amino acids. Trimming shortened V by 2 bases and J by 9 bases, and 8 bases separated the two germline ends. The germline V gene has CDR1 SNHLY and CDR2 FYNNEI. DNA for the CDR3: TGTGCCAGCAGTGAACAGGGAACTGAGCAGTTCTTC. Translation gives CASSEQGTEQFF.

This clonotype was found a few times. This chain uses TRBV28 with TRBJ2-5; 8 bases map to TRBD1. After removal of 6 bases from V and 2 bases from J, the junction contained 8 bases not matched to a gene. Germline V gene data show CDR1 as MDHEN and CDR2 as SYDVKM. CDR3 length: 15 amino acids. The CDR3 reads CASSRDRWGQETQYF. The CDR3 nucleotides are TGTGCCAGCAGCCGGGACAGGTGGGGACAAGAGACCCAGTACTTC.

The chain combines TRBV7-2 with TRBJ1-2; 8 nucleotides match TRBD1. The junction had 6 bases not matched to a gene; V was cut back by 5 bases and J by 4 bases. Germline CDR1 reads SGHTA; CDR2 reads FQGNSA. This CDR3 is 14 amino acids long. Written as DNA, the CDR3 is TGTGCCAGCAGCCGGGGCGACAGGGGCTATGGCTACACCTTC. It codes for CASSRGDRGYGYTF.

This clonotype showed up just a few times. One end of the junction does not line up with germline, which may come from a read error. V gene TRBV5-1 combines with J gene TRBJ2-3; 8 bases align to TRBD2. Germline V lookup: CDR1 SGHRS, CDR2 YFSETQ. The CDR3 is 15 residues long. CDR3 sequence reads: CASGLLAASTDTQYF. CDR3 in DNA: TGCGCCAGCGGCTTACTAGCGGCTAGCACAGATACGCAGTATTTT.

This clonotype was seen a handful of times. The V gene is TRBV3-1, the J gene TRBJ2-7, with D hard to call. V lost 0 bases and J 10 bases, leaving 10 bases between the germline ends. Germline V gives CDR1 LGHDT, CDR2 YNNKEL (reference sequence). The CDR3 totals 12 residues. Here the CDR3 reads CASSQDEPQQYF. In nucleotides, the CDR3 is TGTGCCAGCAGCCAAGATGAGCCGCAACAGTACTTC.

The sample holds many counts of this clonotype. J is TRBJ2-3 and V is TRBV7-9; TRBD2 might be the D (6 bases). Per the germline V gene, CDR1 is SEHNR and CDR2 is FQNEAQ (reference sequence). The CDR3 has 14 amino acids. Trimming left V 5 bases short and J 2 bases short, with 11 bases between. The CDR3 DNA reads as TGTGCCAGCAGCCCGCGGGACCACACAGATACGCAGTATTTT. Protein: CASSPRDHTDTQYF.

At least ten counts were recorded for this clonotype. The rearrangement links TRBV5-1 to TRBJ2-2; no clear D. V gave up 1 base and J gave up 2 bases, with 9 bases separating them. Germline V CDR1 and CDR2: SGHRS, YFSETQ. The CDR3 length is 15 residues. The CDR3 DNA reads as TGCGCCAGCAGCTTGAGGTCAGACAACACCGGGGAGCTGTTTTTT. Protein product: CASSLRSDNTGELFF.

The chain joins TRBV30 to TRBJ1-6, with D perhaps matching TRBD1 (5 bases). CDR1 is GTSNPN and CDR2 is SVGIG in the germline V gene (reference sequence). The CDR3 extends over 14 amino acids. As DNA, the CDR3 is TGTGCTTCAGGGAGGAGCTCCTATAATTCACCCCTCCACTTT. This gives the protein CASGRSSYNSPLHF.

This clonotype turned up a few times. The rearrangement joins TRBV12-3 or TRBV12-4 to TRBJ2-2; D may be TRBD2 (7 bases). V dropped 3 bases and J dropped 5 bases, with 19 bases sitting between them. The CDR3 is made up of 17 amino acids. This chain's CDR3 is CASSLRKWGGPTGELFF. The CDR3 region has the DNA TGTGCCAGCAGTTTGAGGAAGTGGGGGGGGCCTACCGGGGAGCTGTTTTTT.

The sample holds many counts of this clonotype. J is TRBJ2-2 and V is TRBV4-3; D not certain. The CDR3 totals 17 residues. Germline-derived CDR1 and CDR2 are LGHNA and YSLEER. Trimming cost V 2 bases and J 6 bases, with 19 bases left between them. The CDR3 reads CASSQSASPRSPGELFF. CDR3 in DNA: TGCGCCAGCAGCCAATCCGCCTCTCCGAGGTCCCCCGGGGAGCTGTTTTTT.

This clonotype has ten or more counts. The CDR3 sequence: CASSPTDAGEQFF. The CDR3 nucleotides read TGTGCCAGCAGCCCGACGGATGCGGGGGAGCAGTTCTTC. V is TRBV9 and J is TRBJ2-1, with a weak D call TRBD2 (6 bases). The ends were cut back, 4 bases at V and 10 bases at J, with 15 bases in the middle. The CDR3 sequence is 13 residues long. CDR1 is SGDLS, CDR2 YYNGEE, per germline.

This clonotype was observed a few times. V is TRBV19 and J is TRBJ2-1, with 10 bases fitting TRBD2. Germline values: CDR1 LNHDA, CDR2 SQIVND (reference sequence). V was pared by 3 bases and J by 7 bases, with 15 bases of the junction left unmatched. The CDR3 contains 18 residues. CDR3 bases: TGTGCCAGTAGTATCGGGTTAGCGGGGGGTAAGATGAGGAATGAGCAGTTCTTC. It translates to CASSIGLAGGKMRNEQFF.

This chain joins TRBV12-3 or TRBV12-4 and TRBJ2-2; the D call may be TRBD1 or TRBD2 (5 bases each). The length of the CDR3 is 13 residues. Trimming left V 4 bases short and J 6 bases short, with 9 bases between. In nucleotides, the CDR3 is TGTGCCAGCAGTTGGGACCTTTCCGGGGAGCTGTTTTTT. This codes for CASSWDLSGELFF.

This clonotype was found a few times. This CDR3 is CASSLVLLLYTGELFF. DNA for the CDR3: TGTGCCAGCAGCTTGGTTCTACTGCTGTACACCGGGGAGCTGTTTTTT. The V gene is TRBV5-5, the J gene TRBJ2-2; D not resolved. Germline V gives CDR1 SGHKS, CDR2 YYEKEE (reference sequence). V was trimmed by 0 bases and J by 3 bases, leaving 12 bases between them. The CDR3 covers 16 residues.

Only a few counts were recorded for this clonotype. The V call is TRBV14, the J call TRBJ1-1; TRBD1 aligns across 9 bases. The CDR3 loop spans 16 amino acids. V lost 2 bases and J lost 1; bases outside the gene matches: 5. Germline V gene lookup returns CDR1 SGHDN and CDR2 FVKESK. In DNA form, the CDR3 reads TGTGCCAGCAGCCAATTTGTGGGACAGGGGAACACTGAAGCTTTCTTT. It yields the protein CASSQFVGQGNTEAFF.

V usage is TRBV20-1 and J usage is TRBJ1-3, with D possibly TRBD1 on 6 matching bases. This CDR3 contains 16 residues. Germline CDR1 DFQATT, CDR2 SNEGSKA (reference sequence). V was clipped by 0 bases and J by 4 bases, with 16 bases between them. CDR3 loop: CSARDSRGPQGNTIYF. The DNA of the CDR3 is TGCAGTGCTAGAGATTCCAGGGGCCCCCAAGGAAACACCATATATTTT.

This clonotype was seen many times. This chain links TRBV7-3 with TRBJ2-2, with TRBD1 matching 11 bases. From germline, CDR1 is SGHTA and CDR2 FQGTGA. The CDR3 is 16 amino acids. The J segment lost 6 bases and the V segment lost 0 bases, leaving 3 bases of the junction unmatched. The CDR3 is CASSLTPGQGAGELFF. The CDR3 nucleotides read TGTGCCAGCAGCTTAACGCCGGGACAGGGGGCCGGGGAGCTGTTTTTT.

This clonotype showed up many times. V is TRBV5-6 and J is TRBJ2-7, with TRBD2 matching 7 bases. This CDR3 has 16 amino acids. CDR1 is SGHDT and CDR2 is YYEEEE in the germline V gene. V lost 3 bases, J lost 0 bases, and 9 bases stayed unmatched. CDR3 in amino acids: CASSSPKAGSSYEQYV. The CDR3 DNA follows: TGTGCCAGCAGCTCCCCTAAAGCGGGGAGCTCCTACGAGCAGTACGTC.

This sequence joins TRBV29-1 and TRBJ1-1, with 11 bases identical to TRBD1. CDR1 and CDR2 (germline): SQVTM, ANQGSEA. The V segment lost 2 bases and the J segment 3 bases; nucleotides outside the gene matches: 5. This CDR3 has 15 residues. The CDR3, as DNA: TGCAGCGTTGAAATAGGGACAGGGGGATACACTGAAGCTTTCTTT. As protein: CSVEIGTGGYTEAFF.

This clonotype has ten or more counts. J is TRBJ2-1 and V is TRBV6-2 or TRBV6-3; TRBD2 might be the D (5 bases). CDR3 length equals 14 residues. CDR1 and CDR2 (germline): MNHEY, SVGEGT. Trimming left V 0 bases short and J 4 bases short, with 7 bases between. CDR3 in amino acids: CASSYSKRYNEQFF. Written as DNA, the CDR3 is TGTGCCAGCAGTTACTCGAAGCGGTACAATGAGCAGTTCTTC.

The chain combines TRBV5-1 with TRBJ1-5, with D maybe TRBD1 (5 bases). Trimming left V 4 bases short and J 9 bases short, with 20 bases between. Germline assignment: CDR1 SGHRS and CDR2 YFSETQ. The CDR3 is 15 residues long. The CDR3 bases are TGCGCCAGCAGCACAGAAGGGCCCCCCACAGGGCCCCAGCATTTT. Translation: CASSTEGPPTGPQHF.